These 26 T cell receptor beta chains were all obtained from the same sample, sequenced in a study of Ad26.COV2.S vaccination and SARS-CoV-2 variants (dated by TCRdb to about 2021). The library was produced with the immunoSEQ multiplex PCR assay. TCRdb carries this immuneACCESS record with in-frame sequences only. Its versions omit some clonotypes, under half of them owing to an unresolved V gene in the studies checked, with the rest unexplained. The sample table holds around 300,000 clones, of which around 88% were seen once. Around 5% of the sample lies in the top ten. In the paper's terms, the treatment or condition label means: 15 to 20 received Ad26.COV2.S at low or high dose, single or two shots; 5 received placebo; per-sample allocation not given. For vaccine and placebo recipients, the sequenced repertoires came from samples collected on day 63 after the first injection. The source material was peripheral blood, sampled in a trial of Ad26.COV2.S vaccine versus placebo. Every receptor here comes from a person aged 18-65 years who received the Ad26.COV2.S COVID-19 vaccine or a placebo.

The chain employs TRBV27 and TRBJ2-1; 10 positions match TRBD2. The junction had 5 bases not matched to a gene; V was cut back by 6 bases and J by 3 bases. Germline lookup yields CDR1 MNHEY and CDR2 SMNVEV (reference sequence). The CDR3 spans 15 residues. CDR3 nucleotide sequence: TGTGCCAGCAGGGCTAGCGGGGGAGTCTACAATGAGCAGTTCTTC. Amino acid sequence: CASRASGGVYNEQFF.

The chain combines TRBV3-1 (or the pseudogene TRBV3-2) with TRBJ1-2, with 10 bases fitting TRBD1. The germline CDR1 and CDR2 sequences are LGHDT and YNNKEL (reference sequence). CDR3 length: 15 amino acids. V lost 2 bases, J lost 6 bases, and 6 bases stayed unmatched. The CDR3 spells CASSQLIGTGDGYTF. The CDR3 coding sequence is TGTGCCAGCAGCCAACTCATCGGGACAGGGGATGGCTACACCTTC.

CDR3 sequence: CASRSGTSGAGELFF. In DNA, the CDR3 is TGTGCCAGCAGATCCGGGACTAGCGGGGCCGGGGAGCTGTTTTTT. The chain joins TRBV27 to TRBJ2-2, with 13 bases lining up with TRBD2. There are 15 residues in the CDR3. Germline V gene sequence: CDR1 MNHEY, CDR2 SMNVEV (reference sequence). J was trimmed by 6 bases and V by 6 bases; bases with no gene match: 4.

This chain links TRBV27 with TRBJ1-6, with 7 bases identical to TRBD1. Germline CDR1 and CDR2: MNHEY and SMNVEV (reference sequence). The CDR3 totals 16 residues. V shed 7 bases, J shed 0 bases, and the junction held 6 bases outside the gene matches. CDR3 protein: CASTTTGSSYNSPLHF. The CDR3 DNA reads as TGTGCCAGCACGACGACAGGGAGCTCCTATAATTCACCCCTCCACTTT.

The rearrangement links TRBV6-5 to TRBJ1-5; maybe TRBD1 (6 bases). Germline CDR1 MNHEY, CDR2 SVGAGI. CDR3 length equals 14 residues. V lost 4 bases to trimming and J lost 2 bases, with 9 bases between them. The CDR3 is CASSLNRGNQPQHF. CDR3 nucleotide sequence: TGTGCCAGCAGTTTAAACAGGGGCAATCAGCCCCAGCATTTT.

This clone was observed once. This chain joins TRBV2 and TRBJ2-5; D may correspond to TRBD1 or TRBD2 (6 bases each). This CDR3 has 15 residues. Germline loops: CDR1 SNHLY, CDR2 FYNNEI. V gave up 3 bases and J gave up 2 bases, with 13 bases separating them. CDR3 sequence: CASSDGGGQQETQYF. The DNA for the CDR3 is TGTGCCAGCAGTGACGGAGGGGGGCAGCAAGAGACCCAGTACTTC.

This sequence joins TRBV7-8 and TRBJ2-1, with TRBD1 matching 8 bases. This CDR3 contains 14 residues. The V segment lost 6 bases and the J segment 8 bases; nucleotides outside the gene matches: 9. Germline CDR1 is SGHVS and CDR2 is FQNEAQ. DNA of the CDR3: TGTGCCAGCAGACAAACCAGGGGGCGGGATGAGCAGTTCTTC. Its protein product is CASRQTRGRDEQFF.

This clone was detected ten times or more. The chain carries TRBV4-1 and TRBJ2-2, with D possibly matching TRBD1 (5 bases). The V and J ends lost 1 base and 2 bases respectively, with 8 bases between them. Germline CDR1 and CDR2: MGHRA and YSYEKL. The CDR3 covers 15 residues. CDR3 protein: CASSQAQGNTGELFF. CDR3 coding DNA: TGCGCCAGCAGCCAAGCCCAGGGAAACACCGGGGAGCTGTTTTTT.

The chain employs TRBV11-2 and TRBJ2-7; TRBD2 is a possible D gene (6 bases). The CDR3 covers 15 residues. Trimming stripped 8 bases from V and 6 bases from J, with 23 bases between. Germline V gene sequence: CDR1 SGHAT, CDR2 FQNNGV. The CDR3 DNA reads TGTGCCAGCGCTTCGCAGATGACCGGGAGTGCCGAGCAGTACTTC. Translated, it gives CASASQMTGSAEQYF.

This clone came up a few times. The chain carries TRBV7-9 and TRBJ2-2, with 10 bases identical to TRBD2. CDR1 is SEHNR, CDR2 FQNEAQ, per germline (reference sequence). The V and J ends lost 4 bases and 1 base, in that order; junction bases with no gene match: 3. This CDR3 spans 16 amino acids. CDR3 amino acids: CASSSGLAENTGELFF. The CDR3 DNA follows: TGTGCCAGCAGCTCCGGACTAGCGGAGAACACCGGGGAGCTGTTTTTT.

The chain joins TRBV28 to TRBJ2-1; D gene unclear. The germline CDR1 and CDR2 sequences are MDHEN and SYDVKM. CDR3 size: 12 residues. V was pared by 3 bases and J by 7 bases, with 7 bases between. This CDR3 reads CASSFLWNEQFF. CDR3 coding DNA: TGTGCCAGCAGTTTTTTGTGGAATGAGCAGTTCTTC. Full variable domain (rest looked up from reference TRBV28 and TRBJ2-1): DVKVTQSSRYLVKRTGEKVFLECVQDMDHENMFWYRQDPGLGLRLIYFSYDVKMKEKGDIPEGYSVSREKKERFSLILESASTNQTSMYLCASSFLWNEQFFGPGTRLTVL.

The chain joins TRBV7-2 to TRBJ1-2, with 7 nucleotides matching TRBD1. This CDR3 comprises 14 residues. Trimming cost V 5 bases and J 4 bases; bases outside gene matches: 7. Looked up from germline, CDR1 is SGHTA and CDR2 is FQGNSA. CDR3 DNA sequence: TGTGCCAGCAGCATTCAGACAGGGACCTATGGCTACACCTTC. It is translated as CASSIQTGTYGYTF.

This clone was counted a single time. The chain couples TRBV15 to TRBJ2-3; D is unresolved. The germline V and J ends were trimmed by 1 base and 4 bases, with 15 bases remaining between them. The CDR3 has 16 residues. Germline V CDR1 and CDR2: LNHNV, YYDKDF (reference sequence). CDR3 protein: CATSRAVNFGADTQYF. In DNA form, the CDR3 reads TGTGCCACCAGCAGAGCAGTCAATTTTGGCGCAGATACGCAGTATTTT.

This chain uses TRBV9 with TRBJ2-7; TRBD1 or TRBD2 may be the D gene (5 bases each). This CDR3 has 14 residues. Germline V gene data show CDR1 as SGDLS and CDR2 as YYNGEE. V shed 3 bases and J shed 5 bases, with 15 bases lying between them. The CDR3 DNA reads TGTGCCAGCAGCGATGGGGGAATTGAAGACGAGCAGTACTTC. It specifies CASSDGGIEDEQYF.

CDR3 loop: CASRRDRADTEAFF. DNA of the CDR3: TGTGCCAGCAGGAGGGACAGGGCGGACACTGAAGCTTTCTTT. The gene calls are TRBV25-1 and TRBJ1-1, with 9 bases matching TRBD1. The germline gives CDR1 MGHDK, CDR2 SYGVNS. Unmatched junction bases numbered 5, after V lost 6 bases and J lost 3 bases. The CDR3 runs to 14 residues.

The DNA of the CDR3 is TGTGCCAGCTCACCTAGGACCAAAAGGGGGAATGAGCAGTTCTTC. This sequence encodes CASSPRTKRGNEQFF. The chain has TRBV18 and TRBJ2-1; D might be TRBD1 (6 bases). The ends were cut back, 3 bases at V and 7 bases at J, with 16 bases in the middle. Per the germline V gene, CDR1 is KGHSH and CDR2 is LQKENI. This CDR3 contains 15 residues.

Only one count was recorded for this clone. The gene calls are TRBV6-5 and TRBJ1-4; possible D gene TRBD1, 6 bases. V was shortened by 8 bases and J by 3 bases, with 16 bases between the two germline ends. CDR1 MNHEY and CDR2 SVGAGI come from the germline V gene. This CDR3 spans 15 amino acids. CDR3 sequence: CASDPNRVPNEKLFF. CDR3 bases: TGTGCCAGCGATCCAAACAGGGTCCCTAATGAAAAACTGTTTTTT.

This rearrangement joins TRBV30 to TRBJ1-4; 9 bases map to TRBD1. CDR3 length: 15 residues. Germline V gene data show CDR1 as GTSNPN and CDR2 as SVGIG (reference sequence). J lost 4 bases, V lost 2 bases, and 5 bases had no gene match. The CDR3 region is CAWSPADRGNEKLFF. Written as DNA, the CDR3 is TGTGCCTGGAGTCCTGCGGACAGGGGTAATGAAAAACTGTTTTTT.

The chain is built from TRBV4-3 and TRBJ1-3; D uncertain. The ends were cut back, 2 bases at V and 0 bases at J, with 14 bases in the middle. The CDR3 totals 17 residues. Germline values: CDR1 LGHNA, CDR2 YSLEER. The CDR3 DNA reads TGCGCCAGCAGCCAATCCCGGAGCGGAATCTCTGGAAACACCATATATTTT. Encoded protein: CASSQSRSGISGNTIYF.

The chain combines TRBV11-2 with TRBJ2-7; 8 bases are shared with TRBD2. J was trimmed by 3 bases and V by 2 bases; bases with no gene match: 3. The CDR3 spans 14 residues. Germline lookup yields CDR1 SGHAT and CDR2 FQNNGV. CDR3 sequence reads: CASSLLAGSYEQYF. CDR3 nucleotides: TGTGCCAGCAGCTTATTAGCGGGAAGCTACGAGCAGTACTTC.

This chain links TRBV7-2 with TRBJ2-1; 7 bases fit TRBD2. This CDR3 spans 14 amino acids. Looked up from germline, CDR1 is SGHTA and CDR2 is FQGNSA. With V trimmed by 3 bases and J by 7 bases, 6 bases remained unmatched. CDR3 nucleotide sequence: TGTGCCAGCAGCTTTGGTAGCGGGTCGAATGAGCAGTTCTTC. Translating gives CASSFGSGSNEQFF.

The chain is built from TRBV7-9 and TRBJ2-7; TRBD1 aligns across 9 bases. With V trimmed by 5 bases and J by 3 bases, 5 bases remained unmatched. In germline, CDR1 is SEHNR, CDR2 FQNEAQ (reference sequence). This CDR3 contains 14 residues. The CDR3: CASSPDRGDYEQYF. In nucleotides, the CDR3 is TGTGCCAGCAGCCCCGACAGGGGGGACTACGAGCAGTACTTC.

This clone was counted once. This chain links TRBV13 with TRBJ1-1, with a weak D call TRBD1 (6 bases). The CDR3 is made up of 11 amino acids. The V gene's germline CDR1 is PRHDT and CDR2 FYEKMQ (reference sequence). V was clipped by 4 bases and J by 7 bases, with 7 bases between them. This CDR3 reads CASSSQGEAFF. CDR3 bases: TGTGCCAGCAGCTCACAGGGTGAAGCTTTCTTT.

The V call is TRBV4-2, the J call TRBJ2-5; 8 bases agree with TRBD2. Looked up from germline, CDR1 is LGHNA and CDR2 is YNFKEQ. With V trimmed by 1 base and J by 5 bases, 9 bases remained unmatched. The CDR3 is made up of 16 amino acids. Written as DNA, the CDR3 is TGTGCCAGCAGCCAAGTAAATTCGGGGGGGCGCGAGACCCAGTACTTC. Its protein is CASSQVNSGGRETQYF.

The rearrangement links TRBV7-2 to TRBJ2-1, with 11 bases aligning to TRBD2. Trimming removed 1 base from V and 1 base from J; junction bases left unmatched: 9. Germline V gene sequence: CDR1 SGHTA, CDR2 FQGNSA. This CDR3 contains 19 residues. The CDR3 spells CASSLGRLAGRWSYNEQFF. The CDR3 DNA reads TGTGCCAGCAGCTTAGGGAGACTAGCGGGAAGGTGGTCCTACAATGAGCAGTTCTTC.

This sequence joins TRBV15 and TRBJ1-5; D is unclear. The CDR3 totals 14 residues. Trimming pared 4 bases from V and 2 bases from J, leaving 9 bases between. CDR1 is LNHNV and CDR2 is YYDKDF in the germline V gene (reference sequence). The CDR3 sequence is CATSNWQGNQPQHF. The CDR3 DNA reads TGTGCCACCAGCAACTGGCAGGGCAATCAGCCCCAGCATTTT.